The rows below give T cell receptor beta chains drawn from one sample of a study of cytomegalovirus exposure and HLA in healthy donors. Here immunoSEQ multiplex PCR was the method, and the copy in TCRdb shows in-frame clones only, minus some. This table lists around 33,000 clones. Specimen: PBMCs. The receptors shown here come from a man in his forties in good health and CMV-seronegative. The CDR3 runs from the conserved cysteine through the conserved F or W. A D gene is named only where the DNA matches it firmly.

>TRBV6-5|TRBD1|TRBJ1-2
CASSSGQETNGYTF
TGTGCCAGCAGTTCGGGACAGGAAACGAATGGCTACACCTTC
>TRBV7-2|TRBD1|TRBJ1-5
CASSYTGTGANQPQHF
TGTGCCAGCAGCTATACCGGGACAGGGGCGAATCAGCCCCAGCATTTT
>TRBV19|TRBD1|TRBJ1-2
CASSLSDRGYGYTF
TGTGCCAGTAGTCTTTCGGACAGGGGCTATGGCTACACCTTC
>TRBV30|TRBD2|TRBJ2-1
CAWRLAGGPEQFF
TGTGCCTGGAGACTAGCGGGAGGCCCTGAGCAGTTCTTC
>TRBV30|TRBD1|TRBJ1-2
CAWGRDSLRGYTF
TGTGCCTGGGGAAGGGACAGTCTAAGAGGCTACACCTTC
>TRBV7-3|NA|TRBJ1-1
CASSFFWGLWQGQTEAFF
TGTGCCAGCAGCTTCTTTTGGGGCTTGTGGCAGGGGCAAACTGAAGCTTTCTTT
>TRBV7-3|TRBD2|TRBJ2-1
CASSFNSGGSPGNEQFF
TGTGCCAGCAGCTTCAACAGTGGCGGGAGCCCCGGCAATGAGCAGTTCTTC
>TRBV30|TRBD2|TRBJ2-1
CAGRPLAGPYNEQFF
TGTGCCGGGAGACCCCTAGCGGGACCGTACAATGAGCAGTTCTTC
>TRBV30|NA|TRBJ1-2
CAWSVRRGDGYTF
TGTGCCTGGAGTGTACGTCGGGGGGATGGCTACACCTTC
>TRBV7-2|NA|TRBJ2-5
CASSLTVQETQYF
TGTGCCAGCAGCCTAACAGTCCAAGAGACCCAGTACTTC
>TRBV4-2|NA|TRBJ2-1
CASSQDRPGYDEQFF
TGTGCCAGCAGCCAAGACCGACCGGGTTACGATGAGCAGTTCTTC
>TRBV6-1|TRBD1|TRBJ2-1
CASTATGGGDNEQFF
TGTGCCAGCACCGCTACAGGGGGCGGGGACAATGAGCAGTTCTTC
>TRBV4-3|NA|TRBJ2-3
CASSQAPGEGSDTQYF
TGCGCCAGCAGCCAAGCGCCGGGAGAGGGCTCAGATACGCAGTATTTT
>TRBV5-4|TRBD1|TRBJ2-7
CASSAGQGRYEQYF
TGTGCCAGCAGCGCGGGACAGGGGAGGTACGAGCAGTACTTC
>TRBV5-1|NA|TRBJ2-1
CASSFVSSYNEQFF
TGCGCCAGCAGCTTCGTGAGCTCCTACAATGAGCAGTTCTTC
>TRBV30|TRBD1|TRBJ2-7
CAWVPGQGFHEQYF
TGTGCCTGGGTCCCGGGACAGGGATTCCACGAGCAGTACTTC
>TRBV10-3|NA|TRBJ2-1
CAISVKRPEQFF
TGTGCCATCAGTGTAAAGAGGCCTGAGCAGTTCTTC
>TRBV30|TRBD2|TRBJ2-2
CAWRASGRINGELFF
TGTGCCTGGAGGGCTAGCGGGAGGATCAACGGGGAGCTGTTTTTT
>TRBV11-2|TRBD1|TRBJ2-3
CASSLERTGPDTQYF
TGTGCCAGCAGCTTAGAGAGGACAGGACCAGATACGCAGTATTTT
>TRBV6-1|NA|TRBJ2-7
CASSGPRGFRWVPEQYF
TGTGCCAGCAGTGGCCCTCGGGGGTTTAGATGGGTACCCGAGCAGTACTTC
>TRBV28|NA|TRBJ1-5
CASSLGSLNQPQHF
TGTGCCAGCAGTTTAGGCAGTCTCAATCAGCCCCAGCATTTT
>TRBV7-9|TRBD2|TRBJ2-1
CASSLGLAFYNEQFF
TGTGCCAGCAGCTTAGGACTAGCGTTTTACAATGAGCAGTTCTTC
>TRBV4-3|NA|TRBJ1-1
CASSQTGNTEAFF
TGCGCCAGCAGCCAAACAGGGAACACTGAAGCTTTCTTT
>TRBV19|NA|TRBJ2-5
CASSRGGWYQETQYF
TGTGCCAGTAGTAGGGGCGGTTGGTACCAAGAGACCCAGTACTTC
>TRBV7-7|NA|TRBJ2-5
CASSLGALQETQYF
TGTGCCAGCAGCTTAGGGGCGTTACAAGAGACCCAGTACTTC
>TRBV19|NA|TRBJ1-1
CASTTTGGPNTEAFF
TGTGCCAGTACTACCACGGGGGGTCCGAACACTGAAGCTTTCTTT
>TRBV7-2|NA|TRBJ2-7
CASSPPPGASEQYF
TGTGCCAGCAGCCCTCCCCCGGGAGCATCCGAGCAGTACTTC
>TRBV9|TRBD1|TRBJ1-1
CASSAGQGNTEAFF
TGTGCCAGCAGCGCCGGACAGGGGAACACTGAAGCTTTCTTT
>TRBV5-6|TRBD1|TRBJ1-1
CASRGQVNTEAFF
TGTGCCAGCAGGGGACAGGTGAACACTGAAGCTTTCTTT
>TRBV6-5|NA|TRBJ2-3
CASRPGLTYTDTQYF
TGTGCCAGCAGGCCAGGACTGACCTACACAGATACGCAGTATTTT
>TRBV6-1|NA|TRBJ1-5
CASSGAPGSISNQPQHF
TGTGCCAGCAGTGGGGCTCCTGGTAGTATCTCTAATCAGCCCCAGCATTTT
>TRBV28|TRBD2|TRBJ2-7
CASSFVGGYEQYF
TGTGCCAGCAGTTTCGTCGGGGGGTACGAGCAGTACTTC
>TRBV5-1|TRBD1|TRBJ2-6
CASSWDREGHSGANVLTF
TGCGCCAGCAGCTGGGACAGGGAGGGGCACTCTGGGGCCAACGTCCTGACTTTC
>TRBV30|TRBD1|TRBJ1-3
CAWKDRGFVNTIYF
TGTGCCTGGAAGGACAGGGGTTTTGTTAACACCATATATTTT
>TRBV27|NA|TRBJ1-5
CASSLSPQGHEESNQPQHF
TGTGCCAGCAGTTTAAGCCCCCAGGGTCACGAGGAAAGCAATCAGCCCCAGCATTTT
>TRBV18|NA|TRBJ1-1
CASSEGENTEAFF
TGTGCCAGCTCAGAGGGAGAGAACACTGAAGCTTTCTTT
>TRBV6-5|TRBD1|TRBJ2-5
CASSSRQGGWETQYF
TGTGCCAGCAGCTCGAGACAGGGGGGGTGGGAGACCCAGTACTTC
>TRBV6-5|TRBD1|TRBJ2-7
CASSPDRDLPYEQYF
TGTGCCAGCAGTCCGGACAGGGACTTGCCCTACGAGCAGTACTTC
>TRBV4-1|TRBD1|TRBJ2-7
CASSHIGTGLPYEQYF
TGCGCCAGCAGCCATATTGGGACAGGGCTTCCCTACGAGCAGTACTTC
>TRBV2|NA|TRBJ1-4
CASSEVAATNEKLFF
TGTGCCAGCAGTGAAGTGGCAGCAACTAATGAAAAACTGTTTTTT
>TRBV4-2|TRBD1|TRBJ2-2
CASSPGQGLRTGELFF
TGTGCCAGCAGCCCGGGACAGGGGCTCCGCACCGGGGAGCTGTTTTTT
>TRBV5-1|NA|TRBJ2-1
CASSLEPRGIYNEQFF
TGCGCCAGCAGCTTGGAGCCCCGGGGAATTTACAATGAGCAGTTCTTC
>TRBV18|NA|TRBJ1-2
CASSPLEGRTAYGYTF
TGTGCCAGCTCACCACTGGAGGGAAGGACCGCCTATGGCTACACCTTC
>TRBV4-1|NA|TRBJ2-1
CASSQGIGLTLLSSYNEQFF
TGCGCCAGCAGCCAAGGAATCGGACTTACACTTTTGAGCTCCTACAATGAGCAGTTCTTC
>TRBV27|NA|TRBJ2-7
CASSLRLESSYEQYF
TGTGCCAGCAGTTTAAGGCTAGAAAGCTCCTACGAGCAGTACTTC
>TRBV15|TRBD2|TRBJ2-1
CATSRDRGTSKNEQFF
TGTGCCACCAGCAGAGATCGGGGGACTAGCAAGAATGAGCAGTTCTTC
>TRBV11-2|NA|TRBJ2-7
CASSWMVGLGEQYF
TGTGCCAGCAGCTGGATGGTGGGGCTGGGGGAGCAGTACTTC
>TRBV5-6|NA|TRBJ1-5
CASSRNRDRQPQHF
TGTGCCAGCAGCAGAAACAGGGATCGACAGCCCCAGCATTTT
>TRBV30|NA|TRBJ1-5
CAWSVTGTDLPQHF
TGTGCCTGGAGTGTAACAGGGACCGATCTGCCCCAGCATTTT
>TRBV4-1|TRBD1|TRBJ1-2
CASSQGLGQSYGYTF
TGCGCCAGCAGCCAAGGCCTGGGACAGAGCTATGGCTACACCTTC
>TRBV7-9|NA|TRBJ2-2
CASSPGLPNTGELFF
TGTGCCAGCAGCCCCGGACTCCCGAACACCGGGGAGCTGTTTTTT